This T cell receptor beta chain was found in a study of identical twins. Study results and caveats: Cord blood's abundant beta clonotypes had fewer insertions, unlike memory repertoires. Twin pairs had excess sharing that was weaker in beta out-of-frame sequences. The models gave estimates that fell short of the out-of-frame TCR alpha sharing seen in monozygotic twins.

Trimming took 5 bases from V and 5 from J; bases not matched to a gene: 7. CDR1 is MNHEY, CDR2 SVGEGT, per germline. The CDR3 runs 15 residues. Template switching added a universal primer site; cDNA carried unique molecular identifiers. TCRdb used MiXCR to reprocess the 5' RACE reads, holding one entry per CDR3 protein. The repertoire holds some 240,000 distinct CDR3 sequences, roughly 8% seen once, with 3% to 3.5% in the top ten. The sample holds many counts of this clonotype. What it recognizes is unknown. These records were also assigned to another study, of yellow fever vaccine responses in identical twins.

This chain links TRBV6-2 or TRBV6-3 with TRBJ2-2, with 8 bases fitting TRBD2. The specimen sequenced was CD8+ T cells sorted from blood. This clonotype was obtained from a woman between 18 and 30 years old in good health. The CDR3 DNA reads TGTGCCAGCAGTCAAGGACTAGCTAGGACCGGGGAGCTGTTTTTT. It specifies CASSQGLARTGELFF.